This entry concerns a single T cell receptor (beta chain). Its antigen specificity is not known. Per-base qualities were not stored, and no clone one base away is much larger. This entry is derived from a study of human T cells and chemical hapten exposure (dated by TCRdb to the early 2020s). For context, the study as a whole: The libraries were sequenced as a pool, and the TCR yield per sample differed mostly because of small variations in library volumes within the pool. The study tracked peripheral blood TCR repertoire changes in vivo during primary and secondary sensitization to the hapten diphenylcyclopropenone (DPC) in alopecia patients. From each blood RNA sample, both TCR alpha and TCR beta chains were sequenced. Summary of the overall study and its limitations: After repeated subsampling, changes were observed in the strength of the expansion versus patch-test correlation and in the threshold at which the correlation became significant. DPC sensitization did not change how many TCRs were above 1 in 1000 frequency, and no evidence was found of alterations in global repertoire structure.

Total RNA was isolated from unfractionated whole blood collected in Tempus Blood RNA tubes. As TCR sequencing controls, five healthy volunteers were used, with blood taken at day 0, 2 weeks and 6 weeks. The library was obtained by 5' RACE. Sequencing took place on an Illumina MiSeq. During library preparation, unique molecular identifiers were attached to individual cDNA molecules so that TCRs could be counted quantitatively and reproducibly. As for the original processing: Samples had a median of approximately 96,000 TCRs, with a range from about 23,224 to 690,600. The Decombinator software suite was used to annotate V, J and CDR3 in the TCR reads. To make PS versus PT1 abundance plots, every sample was subsampled to the same number of TCRs (28,000). TCRs were defined as expanded if absent before sensitization and observed at least eight times at the 2-week time point. Clones were called with MiXCR by TCRdb after fastp trimmed the public reads at Q25, and only in-frame beta chains were retained. Under each unique CDR3 protein, matching rows form one entry showing the most common genes and DNA. The V and J calls reflect TCRdb's pipeline rather than the authors' work. The sample table lists 110,000 or so distinct CDR3 sequences, 15% to 20% of them with a count of one. Clones ranked in the top ten supply around 2.7% of the sample.

At the junction V is shortened by 4 bases and J by 2 bases, with 12 bases in between. The CDR3 runs 13 amino acids, cysteine and phenylalanine included. Just CDR3 DNA is preserved here, 39 bases in frame from base 1. As encoded in the germline V gene, CDR1 is SQVTM while CDR2 is ANQGSEA. The TCR was taken from a human donor in good health. The rearranged segments are TRBV29-1 and TRBJ2-7; the D gene is perhaps TRBD1 or TRBD2, as each covers 5 bases. The CDR3 region has the sequence CSVAQGDPYEQYF. Here is the DNA: TGCAGCGTTGCCCAGGGAGACCCCTACGAGCAGTACTTC.